This T cell receptor beta chain was captured in a study of identifying expanded T cells in peripheral blood. Generated by immunoSEQ multiplex PCR, the TCRdb table keeps only in-frame clones and is missing some. The repertoire consists of approximately 85,000 clones, with more than 70% occurring once and the leading ten covering around 19%. V was cut by 4 bases and J by 10 bases, with 21 bases left in between. Germline V gives CDR1 SGHRS, CDR2 YFSETQ. CDR3 size: 14 residues. This clonotype was sampled from a person between 18 and 75 years old in good health. Sequences were obtained from blood. The J gene is TRBJ2-7, the V gene TRBV5-1; the D gene is possibly TRBD1 (5 bases). The CDR3 bases are TGCGCCAGCAGCCAGAGACAGTCGGTATCGCAACAGTACTTC. Encoded protein: CASSQRQSVSQQYF.